This T cell receptor beta chain was profiled in a study of PD-L1 blockade in urothelial cancer. Whole-study context: The number of prior chemotherapy regimens per patient was 0 to 3.

Germline V gene lookup returns CDR1 MNHEY and CDR2 SMNVEV (reference sequence). This CDR3 has 16 residues. Germline trimming cut 5 bases from V and 2 bases from J; bases unmatched to any gene: 11. Time point: pretreatment peripheral blood. Using immunoSEQ multiplex PCR, the repertoire was profiled, and TCRdb retains in-frame clones only, with some absent. This sample has roughly 49,000 clones, with 70% to 90% found just once. This clonotype was obtained from a man aged 55-75 years with urothelial cancer. The material sequenced was PBMCs, taken around atezolizumab (anti-PD-L1) treatment. The V call is TRBV27, the J call TRBJ2-7; 8 bases are a match to TRBD1. The DNA for the CDR3 is TGTGCCAGCAGTCCGTACCGGGACAGGCCTACCTACGAGCAGTACTTC. Its translation is CASSPYRDRPTYEQYF.